The following is a T cell receptor beta chain sequence with its context. These data belong to a study of blood T cell repertoires in COVID-19. Overall study context: Italy, Spain and the United States were the sources of the convalescent and acute COVID-19 samples. Sources were T cells, B-cell-depleted T cells, or PBMCs; the material itself was cDNA or gDNA.

This CDR3 region has 15 residues. Trimming left V 4 bases short and J 8 bases short, with 18 bases between. In the authors' methods: Estimated nucleated cell counts came from reference gene primer amplification. Profiled with immunoSEQ multiplex PCR; TCRdb holds only in-frame clones, not every one. V, J and clone size reflect that table, while D and trimming were determined from the DNA. The table lists more than 250,000 clones, around 88% of them singletons. Sequencing was carried out using peripheral blood. The rearrangement joins TRBV5-3 to TRBJ1-4; D gene ambiguous. TRBV5-3 is recorded as an ORF, its role being uncertain. This clonotype was sampled from a woman aged 45-59 years with acute or convalescent COVID-19. The CDR3, as DNA: TGTGCCAGAAGCCCCCGACATAGGTTTGAAGAAAAACTGTTTTTT. This encodes CARSPRHRFEEKLFF.